The clone carrying this TCR beta chain came up a few times. Authors' methods: Scientists estimated how many nucleated cells there were by amplifying reference gene primers. The protocol was immunoSEQ multiplex PCR, while the TCRdb copy is restricted to in-frame clones and leaves out a portion. That table gives V, J and clone size, and the DNA gave D and trimming. The repertoire has roughly 26,000 clones, approximately 64% of them found once; the top ten carry 6% to 8%. This sample is part of a study of blood T cell repertoires in COVID-19. As for the study in general: Samples came from the United States, Italy and Spain, spanning acute and convalescent COVID-19. PBMCs, B-cell-depleted T cells, or T cells provided the cDNA or gDNA that made up the material.

The V end lost 5 bases, the J end lost 0 bases, and 13 bases lay between the germline ends. The CDR3 contains 15 residues. In germline, CDR1 is LNHDA, CDR2 SQIVND (reference sequence). The source of this sequence is a man aged 55 to 69 with active or convalescent COVID-19. The chain uses TRBV19 and TRBJ1-2; D perhaps matches TRBD1 (6 bases). The material sequenced was peripheral blood. The CDR3 reads CASSANRVANYGYTF. CDR3 sequence (DNA): TGTGCCAGTAGTGCCAACAGGGTTGCTAACTATGGCTACACCTTC.